This T cell receptor beta chain came from a study of technical replicates of blood from a handful of donors (dated by TCRdb to 2017 to 2019). About this clone: There is no known antigen for this receptor. No base qualities exist here, and no much larger clone lies one base off it.

V trim: 0 bases; J trim: 7 bases; unmatched bases: 10. CDR1 and CDR2 (LGHNA, YNFKEQ) derive from the germline V gene. Spanning cysteine to phenylalanine, the CDR3 consists of 18 amino acids. The sequence is cut down to CDR3 DNA, 54 bases in frame from base 1. To prepare the library, the immunoSEQ multiplex PCR assay was applied. This immuneACCESS table, as held by TCRdb, lists in-frame sequences with V and J called but not all clones. Of the missing ones, under half trace to an unresolved V gene in checked studies; the others have no known cause. This sample gives about 15,000 clones in total; 65% to 90% of them show up just once. The top ten clonotypes cover around 12% of the sample.

Sequencing was performed on PBMCs. This receptor was identified in a human donor in good health. The rearrangement joined TRBV4-2 to TRBJ2-2, with TRBD2 matching 11 junction bases. The base sequence is TGTGCCAGCAGCCAAGATTTTGCACTAGCGGGAGTATTCGGGGAGCTGTTTTTT. The translation is CASSQDFALAGVFGELFF.